The sequence of this TCR beta chain was determined in a study of blood T cell repertoires in COVID-19 (dated by TCRdb to about 2020). Regarding the complete study: Collaborator samples came from the United States, Italy and Spain and covered acute and convalescent phases of COVID-19. Where HLA class I and class II types were available, the types were taken from metadata supplied by the sample provider, not from assay-based typing. The samples were drawn from two sources: the first 160 participants of the ongoing ImmuneRACE study, and 950 to 1,500 subjects contributed by 6 global collaborators. A de-identified subject ID, COVID-19 status, age in years and sex were almost always included in the sample metadata. The repertoires were released in a freely available public database meant as a resource for research on the immune response to SARS-CoV-2. The material from the prospective study consisted of cDNA or gDNA derived from T cells, B-cell-depleted T cells, or PBMCs. Subjects who had been exposed to COVID-19, were actively infected with it, or had recovered from it provided the deeply sampled blood TCRbeta repertoires that made up the dataset.

This clone was observed a few times. What antigen it recognizes has not been identified. No much larger clone is present one base from it, and per-base qualities are unavailable. On the study overall, not on this receptor specifically: Clinical and demographic metadata were provided uncurated, with the amount varying by source and participant.

Collaborating institutions collected whole blood in K2EDTA tubes following their own protocols. Collaborator samples were shipped for TCRbeta analysis as frozen whole blood, isolated PBMCs, or DNA extracted from either sample type. The immunoSEQ Assay, a bias-controlled multiplex PCR, was used to amplify TCRbeta CDR3 regions from genomic DNA. As for how the authors treated the data: Within the assay, amplification of reference gene primers was used to estimate how many nucleated cells each sample contained. To quantify the absolute abundance of each unique TCRbeta CDR3 rearrangement, sequence reads were collapsed and filtered. For each sample, productive Simpson clonality was calculated as the square root of Simpson's diversity index across productive rearrangements. The table was pulled from immuneACCESS by TCRdb, which kept in-frame rearrangements only. Such tables lose some clones; where checked, under half of the loss comes from unresolved V genes, and the rest has no known cause. V, J and clone size reflect that table, while D and trimming were determined from the DNA. The sample table records 120,000 or so clones; about 74% of these occur just once. Together, the top ten hold 6.5% to 9.5% of the sample.

Sample: peripheral blood. The receptor was derived from a human donor in a cohort sampled during active COVID-19.

DNA sequence: TGCGCCAGCAGTGCTGGGGTAGCGGGAGAATACGAGCAGTACTTC. Its amino acids are CASSAGVAGEYEQYF. The chain is made from TRBV10-1 and TRBJ2-7; TRBD2 matches 9 bases in the middle. The germline V gene (reference sequence) yields WNHNN for CDR1 and SYGVQD for CDR2. V has 4 bases trimmed and J has 4 bases trimmed; junction bases matching no gene number 8. From its cysteine to its phenylalanine, the CDR3 spans 15 amino acids. Just CDR3 DNA is preserved here, 45 bases in frame from base 1.